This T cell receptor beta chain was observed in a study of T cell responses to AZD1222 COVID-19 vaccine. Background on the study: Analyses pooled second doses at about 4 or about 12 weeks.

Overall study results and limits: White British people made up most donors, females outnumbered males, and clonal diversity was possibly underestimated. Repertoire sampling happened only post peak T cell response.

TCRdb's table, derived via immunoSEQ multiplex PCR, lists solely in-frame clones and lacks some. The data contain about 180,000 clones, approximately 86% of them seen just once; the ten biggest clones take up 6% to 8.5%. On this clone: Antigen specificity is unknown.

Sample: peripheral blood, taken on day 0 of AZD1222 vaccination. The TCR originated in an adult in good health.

The CDR3 DNA follows: TGTGCCAGCAGCCATTCAACGGGAGGAACTGGGGGCTACACCTTC. Its translation: CASSHSTGGTGGYTF. The chain links TRBV3-1 (or the pseudogene TRBV3-2) to TRBJ1-2; the D is unclear. Per germline, CDR1 LGHDT and CDR2 YNNKEL (reference sequence). Trimming pared 3 bases from V and 8 bases from J, leaving 19 bases between. The CDR3 is 15 residues long.